The 17 T cell receptor beta chains listed next were all sequenced from one sample in a study of blood T cells in healthy people across ages. A second PCR of roughly 7 to 11 cycles used a sample-barcoded 5' primer and a J-beta primer mix. Each CDR3 protein is one row after TCRdb ran MiXCR on the 5' RACE reads. Among some 780,000 distinct CDR3 sequences listed, 56% were seen once. Material: blood. These receptors all come from a man aged 35-49 years in good health.

This clonotype was counted between two and nine times. The V and J genes are TRBV27 and TRBJ2-3; D call uncertain. The V end lost 0 bases, the J end lost 1 base, and 20 bases lay between the germline ends. The CDR3 spans 19 residues. Germline lookup yields CDR1 MNHEY and CDR2 SMNVEV (reference sequence). The CDR3 DNA reads as TGTGCCAGCAGTTTATCGAAGGTAGTTTCAGGTCCTGGCACAGATACGCAGTATTTT. Residues: CASSLSKVVSGPGTDTQYF.

The genes are TRBV2 and TRBJ2-3, with D perhaps matching TRBD1 (6 bases). The CDR3 spans 15 residues. The germline V and J ends were trimmed by 0 bases and 9 bases, with 16 bases remaining between them. Germline CDR1 SNHLY, CDR2 FYNNEI. The DNA of the CDR3 is TGTGCCAGCAGTGAAGCAAACAGGGTCTCAGGCACGCAGTATTTT. As protein: CASSEANRVSGTQYF.

V usage is TRBV12-3 or TRBV12-4 and J usage is TRBJ2-5; TRBD1 is a possible D gene (6 bases). The CDR3 has 17 amino acids. V dropped 6 bases and J dropped 2 bases, with 22 bases sitting between them. DNA for the CDR3: TGTGCCAGCAGGTTACAGGGTGGTATGACCTTACAAGAGACCCAGTACTTC. This translates into CASRLQGGMTLQETQYF.

This rearrangement joins TRBV24-1 to TRBJ1-1, with TRBD1 as a possible D gene (6 bases). Looked up from germline, CDR1 is KGHDR and CDR2 is SFDVKD. This CDR3 is 13 amino acids long. V lost 12 bases to trimming and J lost 1 base, with 14 bases between them. In DNA form, the CDR3 reads TGTGCCGCTGCGGGGGCCGCGAACACTGAAGCTTTCTTT. It specifies CAAAGAANTEAFF.

The chain joins TRBV12-5 to TRBJ1-2, with a possible D match to TRBD1 (5 bases). This CDR3 spans 16 amino acids. The germline CDR1 and CDR2 sequences are LGHNT and FRNRAP. Trimming removed 0 bases at V and 4 bases at J, with 15 bases between. The CDR3 spells CASGLVLGHGFYGYTF. The CDR3 DNA is TGTGCTAGTGGTTTGGTACTTGGACACGGATTCTATGGCTACACCTTC. Combining the CDR3 with reference TRBV12-5 and TRBJ1-2 gives the whole variable domain DARVTQTPRHKVTEMGQEVTMRCQPILGHNTVFWYRQTMMQGLELLAYFRNRAPLDDSGMPKDRFSAEMPDATLATLKIQPSEPRDSAVYFCASGLVLGHGFYGYTFGSGTRLTVV.

The chain uses TRBV28 and TRBJ1-2, with TRBD1 identical over 10 bases. The CDR3 is made up of 19 amino acids. CDR1 is MDHEN, CDR2 SYDVKM, per germline. The V and J ends lost 7 bases and 2 bases, in that order; junction bases with no gene match: 19. CDR3 coding DNA: TGTGCCAGCAACGTACTCGGACAGGGGGAGGGCGGGGCGAACTATGGCTACACCTTC. This gives the protein CASNVLGQGEGGANYGYTF.

This clonotype was counted only a few times. This CDR3 is CASSLAGQLQYF. The CDR3 nucleotides are TGTGCCAGCAGCTTAGCAGGACAGTTGCAGTACTTC. J is TRBJ2-7 and V is TRBV7-9, with D perhaps matching TRBD1 (6 bases). V was pared by 0 bases and J by 9 bases, with 9 bases between. The CDR3 has 12 amino acids. Per the germline V gene, CDR1 is SEHNR and CDR2 is FQNEAQ (reference sequence).

DNA for the CDR3: TGTGCCAGCATTTCGACTCCCGGACAGGGCCCCTACGAGCAGTACTTC. Translating gives CASISTPGQGPYEQYF. The chain links TRBV27 to TRBJ2-7; 8 bases agree with TRBD1. This CDR3 is built from 16 residues. Germline CDR1 MNHEY, CDR2 SMNVEV (reference sequence). V was clipped by 7 bases and J by 2 bases; unmatched bases: 13.

V is TRBV3-1 and J is TRBJ1-6; no firm D call. The CDR3 runs to 18 residues. V lost 2 bases and J lost 0, with 14 bases in between. Germline V gene lookup returns CDR1 LGHDT and CDR2 YNNKEL (reference sequence). This CDR3 is CASSQRPQTSSYNSPLHF. DNA for the CDR3: TGTGCCAGCAGCCAAAGACCGCAAACAAGCTCCTATAATTCACCCCTCCACTTT.

The chain has TRBV2 and TRBJ1-4; D may be TRBD1 (6 bases). This CDR3 comprises 14 residues. Per germline, CDR1 SNHLY and CDR2 FYNNEI. Between the trimmed V and J ends, which lost 5 bases and 5 bases, there was a span of 12 bases. CDR3 protein: CASSNDRRNEKLFF. The CDR3 coding sequence is TGTGCCAGCAGTAACGACAGGCGAAATGAAAAACTGTTTTTT.

V usage is TRBV5-1 and J usage is TRBJ2-7; the match to TRBD1 covers 7 bases. Trimming took 4 bases from V and 2 from J; bases not matched to a gene: 6. The CDR3 has 14 residues. Germline V gene sequence: CDR1 SGHRS, CDR2 YFSETQ. In DNA form, the CDR3 reads TGCGCCAGCAGCCTAGGACAGGAACCCTACGAGCAGTACTTC. Translating it yields CASSLGQEPYEQYF. Using reference TRBV5-1 and TRBJ2-7 for the parts outside the CDR3, the full variable domain is KAGVTQTPRYLIKTRGQQVTLSCSPISGHRSVSWYQQTPGQGLQFLFEYFSETQRNKGNFPGRFSGRQFSNSRSEMNVSTLELGDSALYLCASSLGQEPYEQYFGPGTRLTVT.

As concerns this clonotype: A much larger clone lies a single base off, so this may be a read error. The chain has TRBV6-2 or TRBV6-3 and TRBJ1-1; TRBD1 aligns across 9 bases. This CDR3 spans 15 amino acids. The germline V gene has CDR1 MNHEY and CDR2 SVGEGT. The CDR3, as DNA: TGTGCCAGCAGCAGACCGACAGGGGGTAAATCTGAAGCTTTGTTT. Translated: CASSRPTGGKSEALF.

This clonotype showed up just a few times. The rearrangement links TRBV25-1 to TRBJ1-4; 10 bases line up with TRBD1. The CDR3 loop spans 15 amino acids. Trimming cost V 0 bases and J 7 bases; bases outside gene matches: 2. Per the germline V gene, CDR1 is MGHDK and CDR2 is SYGVNS. The CDR3, as DNA: TGTGCCAGCAGTGAATACGGGACAGGGGTTGAAAAACTGTTTTTT. Translating it yields CASSEYGTGVEKLFF.

V is TRBV27 and J is TRBJ2-1; tentative D call: TRBD2 (6 bases). The CDR3 covers 11 residues. CDR1 and CDR2 (germline): MNHEY, SMNVEV (reference sequence). The CDR3 loop reads CVTWGVNEQFF. The DNA for the CDR3 is TGTGTCACATGGGGGGTCAATGAGCAGTTCTTC.

The V and J genes are TRBV28 and TRBJ2-6, with 12 bases that match TRBD2. CDR1 is MDHEN, CDR2 SYDVKM, per germline. The CDR3 covers 18 residues. V lost 5 bases and J lost 0; bases outside the gene matches: 5. In DNA, the CDR3 is TGTGCCAGCAGTCCTGGACTAGCGGGATACTCTGGGGCCAACGTCCTGACTTTC. Amino acids: CASSPGLAGYSGANVLTF.

This clonotype was seen a few times. The gene calls are TRBV7-9 and TRBJ2-7; D is perhaps TRBD1 (5 bases). The CDR3 extends over 14 amino acids. V was trimmed by 4 bases and J by 5 bases, leaving 15 bases between them. Looked up from germline, CDR1 is SEHNR and CDR2 is FQNEAQ (reference sequence). The chain's CDR3 is CASSSNAQGNEQYF. The DNA for the CDR3 is TGTGCCAGCAGCTCGAACGCGCAGGGCAACGAGCAGTACTTC.

This clonotype was seen more than once but under ten times. The chain links TRBV7-2 to TRBJ1-2; D remains ambiguous. The germline V and J ends were trimmed by 4 bases and 8 bases, with 17 bases remaining between them. Germline V gene sequence: CDR1 SGHTA, CDR2 FQGNSA. This CDR3 is built from 14 residues. CDR3 protein: CASSSRSGDWGYTF. DNA of the CDR3: TGTGCCAGCAGCTCCCGGAGTGGTGATTGGGGCTACACCTTC.